A selection of T cell receptor beta chains follows, all from one sample in a study of cytomegalovirus exposure and HLA in healthy donors. The protocol was immunoSEQ multiplex PCR, while the TCRdb copy is restricted to in-frame clones and leaves out a portion. The table records over 150,000 clones, around 88% of them present only once. Sequencing was done on a sample of PBMCs. The receptors stem from a woman aged 25 to 39 in good health and CMV-seronegative. CDR3s include the opening cysteine and the closing phenylalanine or tryptophan. Fields, in order: clone size, D gene, J gene, V gene, CDR3 DNA, CDR3 protein. A D gene is named only where the DNA matches it firmly. Clone size appears in some rows only: once, few, many, or a class for an expanded clone.

. TRBD1 TRBJ2-7 TRBV19 TGTGCCAGTAGTATATTCGGCAGGGGGATAGTATCCTACGAGCAGTACTTC CASSIFGRGIVSYEQYF
. TRBD2 TRBJ2-1 TRBV7-9 TGTGCCAGCAGCATCAACGAGGGGACTAGCGGGAGCTTCTTC CASSINEGTSGSFF
. . TRBJ2-2 TRBV5-1 TGCGCCAGCATCAACCCTCGGGGCAGGGGACCGCAACCGAACACCGGGGAGCTGTTTTTT CASINPRGRGPQPNTGELFF
. TRBD2 TRBJ2-3 TRBV2 TGTGCCAGCAAACTTCTAAGCGGGAGTAGGGATACGCAGTATTTT CASKLLSGSRDTQYF
. . TRBJ2-7 TRBV19 TGTGCCAGTAGTATAGAAGAGGGTGTAGAGCAGTACTTC CASSIEEGVEQYF
. TRBD2 TRBJ2-1 TRBV6-1 TGTGCCAGCAGTGACAGGGGACTAGCCTTGGGAGATGAGCAGTTCTTC CASSDRGLALGDEQFF
. . TRBJ1-2 TRBV19 TGTGCCAGTAGTATAGGGAGCAGCCGAAACTATGGCTACACCTTC CASSIGSSRNYGYTF
. . TRBJ2-5 TRBV6-6 TGTGCCACCCGGGGCAGGGGAATGGAGACCCAGTACTTC CATRGRGMETQYF
. . TRBJ1-1 TRBV28 TGTGCCAGCACCCTTACCCAGGGCCTAGCTTTCTTT CASTLTQGLAFF
. . TRBJ1-3 TRBV5-1 TGCGCCAGCAGCGATACAGGAGCCAGGACCATATATTTT CASSDTGARTIYF
. . TRBJ2-7 TRBV4-1 TGCGCCAGCAGCCCCTTCCCTGACAGCTACGAGCAGTACTTC CASSPFPDSYEQYF
. . TRBJ1-1 TRBV27 TGTGCCAGCAGCCGGGATTTTATGAACACTGAAGCTTTCTTT CASSRDFMNTEAFF
. TRBD1 TRBJ1-1 TRBV7-2 TGTGCCAGCAGCCCCCGGACAGGGGGCGCGGGGAACACTGAAGCTTTCTTT CASSPRTGGAGNTEAFF
. . TRBJ1-2 TRBV30 TGTGCCTGGATAAGCGCGGGCCTTCTGGGCTACACCTTC CAWISAGLLGYTF
once TRBD1 TRBJ1-2 TRBV19 TGTGCCAGTAGTCCAATCCTCAGGGGGCGGAGAGGCTACACCTTC CASSPILRGRRGYTF
. . TRBJ1-4 TRBV4-3 TGCGCCAGCAGCCAAGAACTTGGTTTCTATTCAAAACTGTTTTTT CASSQELGFYSKLFF
. TRBD2 TRBJ2-7 TRBV10-3 TGTGCCATCAGGTTAGCGGGTCCCGGCTACGAGCAGTACTTC CAIRLAGPGYEQYF
once TRBD1 TRBJ2-5 TRBV7-2 TGTGCCACCAGACAGGGGATCCAAGAGACCCAGTACTTC CATRQGIQETQYF
. TRBD1 TRBJ1-5 TRBV18 TGTGCCAGCTCACCAACGGGACAGTTGAGCAATCAGCCCCAGCATTTT CASSPTGQLSNQPQHF
. . TRBJ1-6 TRBV10-2 TGCGCCAGCAGTCGAACAGTCAAGGATAATTCACCCCTCCACTTT CASSRTVKDNSPLHF
. TRBD1 TRBJ2-5 TRBV11-3 TGTGCCAGCAGCCTACAGGGGCCTCAAGAGACCCAGTACTTC CASSLQGPQETQYF
. TRBD1 TRBJ1-2 TRBV27 TGTGCCAGCAGTTACAAGGGGGCAGGGATGGGCGGCTACACCTTC CASSYKGAGMGGYTF
once TRBD2 TRBJ2-3 TRBV5-4 TGTGCCAGCACCCCTGGACTAGCGGGGGGTCTCACAGATACGCAGTATTTT CASTPGLAGGLTDTQYF
. . TRBJ1-2 TRBV28 TGTGCCAGCAGATCCGGGACAAATAACTATGGCTACACCTTC CASRSGTNNYGYTF